This TCR beta chain appears in the sequencing data of a study of shared clonotypes between healthy human individuals. Across the whole study: Donor ages ranged 18 to 49 years: a couple of women, a few men. Each donor contributed plates that comprised three CD4 naive, three CD4 memory, two CD8 naive and one CD8 memory.

Caucasian adults living in Nashville, Tennessee, provided all samples. Researchers partitioned CD4+ cells into CD45RA+ naive and CD45RA-negative memory subsets. Sequencing used immunoSEQ multiplex PCR; TCRdb keeps in-frame clones, though not all of them. The sample includes under 2.5 million clones, around 90% of them seen just once. J lost 10 bases, V lost 0 bases, and 10 bases had no gene match. CDR1 GTSNPN and CDR2 SVGIG come from the germline V gene (reference sequence). CDR3 length: 16 amino acids. This chain connects TRBV30 to TRBJ2-1, with 12 bases lining up with TRBD2. This TCR was sampled from a young man in good health. Some clones in this sample may be carry-over from other donors' samples. Sequenced input: naive CD4+ T cells from PBMCs. The subset was: CD45RA+ positively selected. CDR3 in amino acids: CAWSVRGLAGSREQFF. CDR3 sequence (DNA): TGTGCCTGGAGTGTACGGGGACTAGCGGGTTCTCGGGAGCAGTTCTTC.